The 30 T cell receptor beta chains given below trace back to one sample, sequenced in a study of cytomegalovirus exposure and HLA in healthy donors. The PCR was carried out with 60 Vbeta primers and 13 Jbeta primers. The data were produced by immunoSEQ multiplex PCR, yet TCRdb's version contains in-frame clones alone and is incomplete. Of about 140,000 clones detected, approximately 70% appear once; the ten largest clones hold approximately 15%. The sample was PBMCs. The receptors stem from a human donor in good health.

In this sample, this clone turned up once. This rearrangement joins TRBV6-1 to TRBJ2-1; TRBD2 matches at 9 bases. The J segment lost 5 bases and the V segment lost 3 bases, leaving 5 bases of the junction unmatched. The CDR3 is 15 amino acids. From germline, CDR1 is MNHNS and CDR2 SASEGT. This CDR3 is CASSDKREADNEQFF. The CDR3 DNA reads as TGTGCCAGCAGTGATAAGCGGGAGGCTGACAATGAGCAGTTCTTC.

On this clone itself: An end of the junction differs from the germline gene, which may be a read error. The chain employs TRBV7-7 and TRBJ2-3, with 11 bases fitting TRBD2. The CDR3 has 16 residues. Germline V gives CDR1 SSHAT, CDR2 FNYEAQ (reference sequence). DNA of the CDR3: TGTGCTAGCAGCTCGCTAGCGGGGGGCCCCACAGATACGCAGTATTTT. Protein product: CASSSLAGGPTDTQYF.

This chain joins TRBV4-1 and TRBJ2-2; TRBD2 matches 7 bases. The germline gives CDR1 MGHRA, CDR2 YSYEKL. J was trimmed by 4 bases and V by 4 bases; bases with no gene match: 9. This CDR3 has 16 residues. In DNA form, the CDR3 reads TGCGCCAGCAGCCCTTCGGGCGGGAGAACCACCGGGGAGCTGTTTTTT. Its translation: CASSPSGGRTTGELFF.

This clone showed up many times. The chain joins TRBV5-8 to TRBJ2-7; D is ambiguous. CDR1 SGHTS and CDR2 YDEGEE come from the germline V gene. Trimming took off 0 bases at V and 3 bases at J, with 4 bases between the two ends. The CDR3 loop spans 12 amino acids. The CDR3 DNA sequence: TGTGCCAGCAGCTTGGCCAACTACGAGCAGTACTTC. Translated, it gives CASSLANYEQYF.

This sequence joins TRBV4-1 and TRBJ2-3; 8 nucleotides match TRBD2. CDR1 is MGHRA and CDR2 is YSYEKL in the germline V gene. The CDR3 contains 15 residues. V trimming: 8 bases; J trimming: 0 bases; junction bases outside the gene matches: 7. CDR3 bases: TGCGCCAGCCGACTAGCGCCGGCTAGCACAGATACGCAGTATTTT. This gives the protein CASRLAPASTDTQYF.

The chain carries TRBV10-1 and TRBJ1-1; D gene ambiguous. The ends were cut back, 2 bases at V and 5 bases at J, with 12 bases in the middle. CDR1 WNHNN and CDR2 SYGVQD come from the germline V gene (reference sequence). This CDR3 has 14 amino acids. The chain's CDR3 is CASSETAFGTEAFF. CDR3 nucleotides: TGCGCCAGCAGTGAGACAGCCTTTGGGACTGAAGCTTTCTTT.

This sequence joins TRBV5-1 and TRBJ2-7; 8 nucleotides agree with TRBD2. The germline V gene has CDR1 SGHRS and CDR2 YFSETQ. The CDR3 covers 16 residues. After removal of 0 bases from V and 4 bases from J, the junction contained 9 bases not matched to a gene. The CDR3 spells CASSLGIGTSVYEQYF. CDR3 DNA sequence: TGCGCCAGCAGCTTGGGCATCGGGACTAGTGTTTACGAGCAGTACTTC.

The CDR3 sequence: CASSLGLAGGQFF. The CDR3 DNA reads as TGTGCCAGCAGCTTAGGACTAGCGGGGGGGCAGTTCTTC. The chain uses TRBV11-1 and TRBJ2-1, with 13 positions matching TRBD2. The CDR3 is 13 residues long. CDR1 is SGHAT and CDR2 is FQDESV in the germline V gene (reference sequence). J lost 12 bases, V lost 1 base, and 0 bases had no gene match.

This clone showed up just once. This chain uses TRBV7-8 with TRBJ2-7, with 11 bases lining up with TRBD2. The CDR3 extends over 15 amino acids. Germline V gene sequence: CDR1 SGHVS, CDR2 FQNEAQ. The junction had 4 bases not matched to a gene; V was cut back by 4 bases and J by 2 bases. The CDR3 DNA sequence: TGTGCCAGCAGCTCAAGGACTAGCGGGCCCTACGAGCAGTACTTC. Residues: CASSSRTSGPYEQYF.

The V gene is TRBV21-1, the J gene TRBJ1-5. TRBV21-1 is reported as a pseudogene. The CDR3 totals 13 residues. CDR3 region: CATPGDRSQPQHF. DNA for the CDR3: TGTGCCACCCCGGGGGATAGGAGTCAGCCCCAGCATTTT.

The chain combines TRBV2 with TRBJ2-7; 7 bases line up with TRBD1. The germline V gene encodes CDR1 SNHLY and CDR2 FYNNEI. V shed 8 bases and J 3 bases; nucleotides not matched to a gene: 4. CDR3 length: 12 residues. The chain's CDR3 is CASGRQGYEQYF. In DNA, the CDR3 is TGTGCCAGCGGAAGACAGGGCTACGAGCAGTACTTC.

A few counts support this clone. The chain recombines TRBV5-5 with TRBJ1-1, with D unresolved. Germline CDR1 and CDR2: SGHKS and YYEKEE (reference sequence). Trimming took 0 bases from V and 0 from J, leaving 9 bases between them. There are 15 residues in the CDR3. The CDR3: CASSLAWRVNTEAFF. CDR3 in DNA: TGTGCCAGCAGCTTGGCCTGGAGGGTGAACACTGAAGCTTTCTTT.

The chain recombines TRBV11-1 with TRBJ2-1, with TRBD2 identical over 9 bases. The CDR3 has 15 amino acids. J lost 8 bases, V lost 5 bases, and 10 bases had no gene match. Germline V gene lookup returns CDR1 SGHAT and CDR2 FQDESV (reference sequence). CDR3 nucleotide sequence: TGTGCCAGCAGCCGACCGGGACTAGCTTCCGATGAGCAGTTCTTC. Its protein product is CASSRPGLASDEQFF.

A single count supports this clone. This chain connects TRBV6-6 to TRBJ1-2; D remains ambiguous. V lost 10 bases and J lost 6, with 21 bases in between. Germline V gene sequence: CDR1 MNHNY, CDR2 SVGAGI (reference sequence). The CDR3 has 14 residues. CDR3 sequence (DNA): TGTGCCACAGCTCAGCGGTACACCCACGATGGCTACACCTTC. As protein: CATAQRYTHDGYTF.

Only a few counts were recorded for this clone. The CDR3: CASSPRDRGGEKLFF. CDR3 in DNA: TGTGCCAGCAGTCCCCGGGACAGGGGAGGAGAAAAACTGTTTTTT. The chain joins TRBV27 to TRBJ1-4, with 10 nucleotides matching TRBD1. The CDR3 consists of 15 residues. Looked up from germline, CDR1 is MNHEY and CDR2 is SMNVEV (reference sequence). V lost 5 bases, J lost 8 bases, and 8 bases stayed unmatched.

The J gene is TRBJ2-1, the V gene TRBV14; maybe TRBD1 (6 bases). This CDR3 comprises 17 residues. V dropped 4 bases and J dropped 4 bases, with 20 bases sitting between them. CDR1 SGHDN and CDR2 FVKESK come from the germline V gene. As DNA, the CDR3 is TGTGCCAGCAGCCCACATCAGGCGCGGACAGCTTACAATGAGCAGTTCTTC. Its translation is CASSPHQARTAYNEQFF.

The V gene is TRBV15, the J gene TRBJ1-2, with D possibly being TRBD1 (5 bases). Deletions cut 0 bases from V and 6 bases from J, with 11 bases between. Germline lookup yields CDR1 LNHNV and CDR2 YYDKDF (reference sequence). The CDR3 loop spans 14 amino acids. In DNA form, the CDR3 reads TGTGCCACCAGCAGAGAACGACAGTGGGATGGCTACACCTTC. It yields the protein CATSRERQWDGYTF.

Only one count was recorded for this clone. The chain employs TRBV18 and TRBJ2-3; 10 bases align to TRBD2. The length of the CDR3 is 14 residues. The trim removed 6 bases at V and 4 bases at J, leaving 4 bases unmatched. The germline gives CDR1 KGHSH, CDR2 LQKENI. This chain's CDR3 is CASSSGRPADTQYF. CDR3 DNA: TGTGCCAGCTCTAGCGGGAGGCCGGCAGATACGCAGTATTTT.

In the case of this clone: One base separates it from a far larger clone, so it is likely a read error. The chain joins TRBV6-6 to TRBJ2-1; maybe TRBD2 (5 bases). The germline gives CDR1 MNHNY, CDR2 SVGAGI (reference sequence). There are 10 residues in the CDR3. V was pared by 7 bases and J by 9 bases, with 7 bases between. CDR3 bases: TGTGCCAGCACGGGGTGTGAGCAGTTCTTC. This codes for CASTGCEQFF.

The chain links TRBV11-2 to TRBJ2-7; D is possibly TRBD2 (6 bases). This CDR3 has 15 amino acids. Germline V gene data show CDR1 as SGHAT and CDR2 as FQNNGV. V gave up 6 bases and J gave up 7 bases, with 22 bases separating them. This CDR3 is CASSSPGTGYLEQYF. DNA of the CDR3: TGTGCCAGCAGTTCCCCCGGGACTGGATACCTGGAGCAGTACTTC.

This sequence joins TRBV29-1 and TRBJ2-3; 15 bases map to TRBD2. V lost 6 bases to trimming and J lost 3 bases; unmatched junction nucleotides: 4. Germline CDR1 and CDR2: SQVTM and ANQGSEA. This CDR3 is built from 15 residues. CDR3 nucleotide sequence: TGCAGCGTCGCCGGGACTAGCGGGAGGACAGATACGCAGTATTTT. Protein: CSVAGTSGRTDTQYF.

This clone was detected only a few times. CDR3 in amino acids: CATLLGGESPLHF. The CDR3 nucleotides are TGTGCCACCCTCCTTGGTGGGGAGTCACCCCTCCACTTT. V usage is TRBV6-1 and J usage is TRBJ1-6; D unclear. Germline V gives CDR1 MNHNS, CDR2 SASEGT. The germline V and J ends were trimmed by 10 bases and 10 bases, with 17 bases remaining between them. This CDR3 is 13 amino acids long.

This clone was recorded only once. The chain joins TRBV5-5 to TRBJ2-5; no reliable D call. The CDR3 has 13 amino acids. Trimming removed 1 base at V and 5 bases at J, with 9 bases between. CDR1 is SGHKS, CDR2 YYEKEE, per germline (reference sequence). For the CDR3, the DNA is TGTGCCAGCAGCTTGTCCGGTATGGAGACCCAGTACTTC. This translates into CASSLSGMETQYF.

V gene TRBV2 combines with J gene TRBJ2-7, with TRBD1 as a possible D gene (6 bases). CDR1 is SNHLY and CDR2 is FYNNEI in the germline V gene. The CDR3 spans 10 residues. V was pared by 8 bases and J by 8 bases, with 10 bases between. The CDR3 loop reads CASLQGQQYF. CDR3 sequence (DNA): TGTGCCAGCTTACAGGGACAGCAGTACTTC. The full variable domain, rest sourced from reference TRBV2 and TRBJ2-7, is EPEVTQTPSHQVTQMGQEVILRCVPISNHLYFYWYRQILGQKVEFLVSFYNNEISEKSEIFDDQFSVERPDGSNFTLKIRSTKLEDSAMYFCASLQGQQYFGPGTRLTVT.

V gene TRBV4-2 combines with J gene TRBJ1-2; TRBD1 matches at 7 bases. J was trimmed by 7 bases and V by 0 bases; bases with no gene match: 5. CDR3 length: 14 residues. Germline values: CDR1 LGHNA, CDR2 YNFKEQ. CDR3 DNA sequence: TGTGCCAGCAGCCAAGAAACAGGGGCGGGTGGCTACACCTTC. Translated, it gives CASSQETGAGGYTF.

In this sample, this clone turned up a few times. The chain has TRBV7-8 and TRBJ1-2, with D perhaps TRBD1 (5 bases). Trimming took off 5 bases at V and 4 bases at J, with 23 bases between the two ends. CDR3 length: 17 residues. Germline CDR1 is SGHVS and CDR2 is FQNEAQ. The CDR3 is CASSPFPLIDRGYGYTF. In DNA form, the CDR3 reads TGTGCCAGCAGCCCTTTCCCCTTAATCGACAGAGGCTATGGCTACACCTTC.

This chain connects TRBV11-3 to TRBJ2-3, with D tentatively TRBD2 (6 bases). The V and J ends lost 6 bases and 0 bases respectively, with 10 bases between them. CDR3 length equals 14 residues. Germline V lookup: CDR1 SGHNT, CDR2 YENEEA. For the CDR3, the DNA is TGTGCCAGCAGTCGGGGGAGCAGCACAGATACGCAGTATTTT. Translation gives CASSRGSSTDTQYF.

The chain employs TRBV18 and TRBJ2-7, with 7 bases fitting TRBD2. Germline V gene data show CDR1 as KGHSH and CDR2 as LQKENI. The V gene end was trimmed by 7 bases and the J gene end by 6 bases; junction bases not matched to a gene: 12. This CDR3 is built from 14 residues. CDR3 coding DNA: TGTGCCAGCTTCCTCTCGGCGGGAGTGGGCGAGCAGTACTTC. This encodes CASFLSAGVGEQYF.

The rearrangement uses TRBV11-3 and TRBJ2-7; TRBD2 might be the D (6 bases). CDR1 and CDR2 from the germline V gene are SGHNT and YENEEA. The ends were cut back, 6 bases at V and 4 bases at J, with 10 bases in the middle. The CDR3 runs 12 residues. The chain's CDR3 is CASRDREYEQYF. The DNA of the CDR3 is TGTGCCAGCAGGGACCGGGAGTACGAGCAGTACTTC.

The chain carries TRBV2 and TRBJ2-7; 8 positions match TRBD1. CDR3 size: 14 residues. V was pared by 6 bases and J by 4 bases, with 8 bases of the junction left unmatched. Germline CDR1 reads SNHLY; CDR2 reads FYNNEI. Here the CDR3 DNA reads TGTGCCAGCAGCAATCAGGGGGCCAGGTACGAGCAGTACTTC. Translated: CASSNQGARYEQYF.